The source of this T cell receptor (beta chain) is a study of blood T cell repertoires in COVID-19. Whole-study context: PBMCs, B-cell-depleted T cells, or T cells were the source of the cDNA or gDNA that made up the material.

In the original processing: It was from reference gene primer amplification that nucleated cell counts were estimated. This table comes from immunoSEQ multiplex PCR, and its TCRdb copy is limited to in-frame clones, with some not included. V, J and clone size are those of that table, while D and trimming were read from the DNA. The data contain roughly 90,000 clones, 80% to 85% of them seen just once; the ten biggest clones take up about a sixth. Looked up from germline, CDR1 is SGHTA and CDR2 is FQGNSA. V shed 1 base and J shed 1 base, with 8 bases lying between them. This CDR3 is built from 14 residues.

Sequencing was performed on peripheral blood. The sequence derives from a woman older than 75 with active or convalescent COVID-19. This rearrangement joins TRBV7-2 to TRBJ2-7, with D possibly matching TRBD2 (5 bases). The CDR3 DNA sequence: TGTGCCAGCAGCTTAGTTCGGGGTTCCTACGAGCAGTACTTC. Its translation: CASSLVRGSYEQYF. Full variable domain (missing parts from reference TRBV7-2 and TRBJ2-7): GAGVSQSPSNKVTEKGKDVELRCDPISGHTALYWYRQSLGQGLEFLIYFQGNSAPDKSGLPSDRFSAERTGGSVSTLTIQRTQQEDSAVYLCASSLVRGSYEQYFGPGTRLTVT.